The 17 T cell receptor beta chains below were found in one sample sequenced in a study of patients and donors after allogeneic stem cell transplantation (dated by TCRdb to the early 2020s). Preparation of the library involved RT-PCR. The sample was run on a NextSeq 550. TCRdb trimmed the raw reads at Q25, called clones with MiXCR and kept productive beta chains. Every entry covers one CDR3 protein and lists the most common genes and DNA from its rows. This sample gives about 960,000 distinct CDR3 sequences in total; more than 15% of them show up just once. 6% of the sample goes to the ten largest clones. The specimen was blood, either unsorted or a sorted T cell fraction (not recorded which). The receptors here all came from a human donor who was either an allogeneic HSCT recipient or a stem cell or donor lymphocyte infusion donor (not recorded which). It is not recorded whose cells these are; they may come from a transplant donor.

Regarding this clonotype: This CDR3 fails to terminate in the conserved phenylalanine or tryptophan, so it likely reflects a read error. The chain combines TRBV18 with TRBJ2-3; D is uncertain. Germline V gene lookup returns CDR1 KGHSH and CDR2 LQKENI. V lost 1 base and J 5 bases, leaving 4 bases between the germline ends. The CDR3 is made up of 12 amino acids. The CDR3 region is CASSPREDTQYS. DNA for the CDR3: TGTGCCAGCTCACCACGAGAAGATACGCAGTATTCT.

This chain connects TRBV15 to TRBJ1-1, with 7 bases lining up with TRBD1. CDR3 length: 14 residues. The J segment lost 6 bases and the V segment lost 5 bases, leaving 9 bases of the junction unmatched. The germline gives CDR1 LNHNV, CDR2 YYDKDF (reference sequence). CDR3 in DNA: TGTGCCACCAGCCCGAGACAGGGACGGGCTGAAGCTTTCTTT. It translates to CATSPRQGRAEAFF.

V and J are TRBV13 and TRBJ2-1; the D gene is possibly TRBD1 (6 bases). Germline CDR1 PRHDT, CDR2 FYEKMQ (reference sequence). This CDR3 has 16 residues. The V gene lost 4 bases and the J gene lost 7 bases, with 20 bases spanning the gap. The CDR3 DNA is TGTGCCAGCAGCTCGCCGGGACATACCTTCGGAAATGAGCAGTTCTTC. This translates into CASSSPGHTFGNEQFF.

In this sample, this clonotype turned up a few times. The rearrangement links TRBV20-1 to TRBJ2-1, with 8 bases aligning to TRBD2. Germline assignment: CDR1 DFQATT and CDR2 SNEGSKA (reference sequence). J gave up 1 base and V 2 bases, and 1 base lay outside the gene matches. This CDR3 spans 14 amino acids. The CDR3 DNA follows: TGCAGTGCTAGAATAGCGGGATCCTACAATGAGCAGTTCTTC. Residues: CSARIAGSYNEQFF.

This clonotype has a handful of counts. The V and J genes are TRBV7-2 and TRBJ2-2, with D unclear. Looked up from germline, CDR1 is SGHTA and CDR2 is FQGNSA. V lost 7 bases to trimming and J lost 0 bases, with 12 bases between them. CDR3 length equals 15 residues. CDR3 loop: CASTPDPSNTGELFF. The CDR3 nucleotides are TGTGCCAGCACCCCCGATCCCTCGAACACCGGGGAGCTGTTTTTT. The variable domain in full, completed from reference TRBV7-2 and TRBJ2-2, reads GAGVSQSPSNKVTEKGKDVELRCDPISGHTALYWYRQSLGQGLEFLIYFQGNSAPDKSGLPSDRFSAERTGGSVSTLTIQRTQQEDSAVYLCASTPDPSNTGELFFGEGSRLTVL.

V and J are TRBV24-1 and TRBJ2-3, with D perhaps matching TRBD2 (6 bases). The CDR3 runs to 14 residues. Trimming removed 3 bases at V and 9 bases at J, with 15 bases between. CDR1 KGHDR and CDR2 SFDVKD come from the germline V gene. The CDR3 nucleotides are TGTGCCACCAGTGATCCCAGCTTGGCGGGGACGCAGTATTTT. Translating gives CATSDPSLAGTQYF.

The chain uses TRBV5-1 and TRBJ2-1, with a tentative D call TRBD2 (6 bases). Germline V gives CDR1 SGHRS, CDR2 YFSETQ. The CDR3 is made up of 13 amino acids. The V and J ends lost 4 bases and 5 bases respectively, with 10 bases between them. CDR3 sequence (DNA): TGCGCCAGCAGCGCGGGACCAAACAATGAGCAGTTCTTC. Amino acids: CASSAGPNNEQFF.

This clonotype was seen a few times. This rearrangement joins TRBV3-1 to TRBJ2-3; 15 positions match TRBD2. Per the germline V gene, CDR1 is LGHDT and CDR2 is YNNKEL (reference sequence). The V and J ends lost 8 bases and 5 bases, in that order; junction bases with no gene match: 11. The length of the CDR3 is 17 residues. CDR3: CASRTGTSGRTGDTQYF. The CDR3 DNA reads TGTGCCAGCCGGACAGGGACTAGCGGGAGGACGGGAGATACGCAGTATTTT.

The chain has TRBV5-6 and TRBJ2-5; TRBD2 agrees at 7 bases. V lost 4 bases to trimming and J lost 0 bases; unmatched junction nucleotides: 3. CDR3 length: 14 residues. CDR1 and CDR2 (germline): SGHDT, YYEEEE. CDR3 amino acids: CASSREADQETQYF. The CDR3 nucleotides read TGTGCCAGCAGCCGGGAGGCGGACCAAGAGACCCAGTACTTC.

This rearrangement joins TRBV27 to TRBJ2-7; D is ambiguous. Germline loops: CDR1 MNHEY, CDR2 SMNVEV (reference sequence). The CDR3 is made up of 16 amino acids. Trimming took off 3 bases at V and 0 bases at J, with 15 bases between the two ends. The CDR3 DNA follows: TGTGCCAGCAGTTTTTCAGTGCCGGTGAGCTCCTACGAGCAGTACTTC. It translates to CASSFSVPVSSYEQYF.

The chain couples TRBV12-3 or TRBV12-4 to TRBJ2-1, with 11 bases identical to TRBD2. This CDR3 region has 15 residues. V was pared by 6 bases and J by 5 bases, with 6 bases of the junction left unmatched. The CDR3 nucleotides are TGTGCCAGCAGACTTAGCGGGAGGGCCCACAATGAGCAGTTCTTC. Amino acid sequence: CASRLSGRAHNEQFF.

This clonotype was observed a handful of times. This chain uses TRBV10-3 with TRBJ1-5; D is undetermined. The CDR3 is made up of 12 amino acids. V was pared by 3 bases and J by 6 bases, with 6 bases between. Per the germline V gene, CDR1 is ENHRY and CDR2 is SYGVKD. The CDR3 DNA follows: TGTGCCATCAGTGAACTTTTTCAGCCCCAGCATTTT. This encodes CAISELFQPQHF.

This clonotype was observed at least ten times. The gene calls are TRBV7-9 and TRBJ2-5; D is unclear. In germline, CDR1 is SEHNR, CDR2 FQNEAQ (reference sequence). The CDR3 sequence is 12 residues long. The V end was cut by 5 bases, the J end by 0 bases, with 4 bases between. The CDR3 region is CASSRDQETQYF. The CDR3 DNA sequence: TGTGCCAGCAGCCGGGACCAAGAGACCCAGTACTTC.

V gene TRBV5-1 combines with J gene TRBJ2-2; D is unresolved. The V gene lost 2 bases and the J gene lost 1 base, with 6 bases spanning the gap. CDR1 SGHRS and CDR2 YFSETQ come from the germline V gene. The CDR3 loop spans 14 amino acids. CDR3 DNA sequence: TGCGCCAGCAGCTTTAATCGGAACACCGGGGAGCTGTTTTTT. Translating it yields CASSFNRNTGELFF.

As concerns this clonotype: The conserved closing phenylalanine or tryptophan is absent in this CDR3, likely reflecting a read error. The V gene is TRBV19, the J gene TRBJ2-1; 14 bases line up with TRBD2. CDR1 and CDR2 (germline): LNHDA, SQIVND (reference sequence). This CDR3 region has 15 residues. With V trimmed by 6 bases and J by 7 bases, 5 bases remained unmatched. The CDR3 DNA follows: TGTGCCAGTAGGACTAGCGGGGGGGCGAGTAATGAGCAGTTCTAC. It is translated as CASRTSGGASNEQFY.

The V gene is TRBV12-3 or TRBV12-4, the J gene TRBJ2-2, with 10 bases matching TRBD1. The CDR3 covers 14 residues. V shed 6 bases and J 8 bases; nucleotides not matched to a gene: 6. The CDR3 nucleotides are TGTGCCAGCAGGGCCCGGACAGGGGGTGGGGAGCTGTTTTTT. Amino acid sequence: CASRARTGGGELFF.

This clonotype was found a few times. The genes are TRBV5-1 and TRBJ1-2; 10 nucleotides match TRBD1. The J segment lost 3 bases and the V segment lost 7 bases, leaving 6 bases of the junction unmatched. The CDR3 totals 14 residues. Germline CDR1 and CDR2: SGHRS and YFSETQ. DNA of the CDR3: TGCGCCAGCCGGACAGGGGGATCCTACTATGGCTACACCTTC. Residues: CASRTGGSYYGYTF.